The present T cell receptor (beta chain) was sequenced within a study of radiotherapy plus CTLA-4 blockade in lung cancer. In the study overall: Disease control was present in around a third of patients, and objective responses in roughly 17%. Study-wide results and limits: Early blood T cell clone dynamics reportedly forecast response best, with interferon-beta. Following radiotherapy plus ipilimumab, tumor-derived TCR clones expanded in the blood.

As concerns this clone: As yet, its antigen is unknown.

V lost 4 bases and J 3 bases, leaving 12 bases between the germline ends. The CDR3 extends over 14 amino acids. CDR1 and CDR2 from the germline V gene are MNHEY and SVGAGI. Sequencing used immunoSEQ multiplex PCR; TCRdb keeps in-frame clones, though not all of them. The repertoire holds roughly 120,000 clones, roughly 74% seen once, with roughly 5.2% in the top ten. The chain couples TRBV6-5 to TRBJ1-1, with D hard to call. The sample in question was peripheral blood, obtained from a patient treated with radiotherapy plus ipilimumab. The sequence derives from a human donor with non-small cell lung cancer who had a partial response to radiotherapy plus ipilimumab. The CDR3, as DNA: TGTGCCAGCAGTTGGGTAGGGAGGCACACTGAAGCTTTCTTT. Translating it yields CASSWVGRHTEAFF.